The rows below give T cell receptor beta chains drawn from one sample of a study of cytomegalovirus exposure and HLA in healthy donors. The repertoire was sequenced with immunoSEQ multiplex PCR; TCRdb's copy has only in-frame clones and lacks some. The profile covers over 55,000 clones, with less than 85% appearing a single time and more than 7.5% taken by the ten largest. The specimen was PBMCs. All receptors derive from a woman between 50 and 59 years old in good health and CMV-seropositive. The CDR3 runs from the conserved cysteine through the conserved F or W. The order of the fields is D gene, clone size, J gene, V gene, CDR3 protein, CDR3 DNA. The D gene is left open where the match is weak. Clone size is given for some rows only: seen once, a few or many times, or a class if the clone is expanded.

TRBD1 - TRBJ1-4 TRBV9 CASSADLRGIGEKLFF TGTGCCAGCAGCGCCGACCTCAGGGGGATAGGGGAAAAACTGTTTTTT
- - TRBJ2-7 TRBV10-1 CARGGTGTDSYEQYF TGCGCCAGGGGGGGTACAGGAACAGACTCCTACGAGCAGTACTTC
TRBD2 - TRBJ2-2 TRBV28 CASFFGTSGRQLPRELFF TGTGCCAGCTTTTTTGGGACTAGCGGGAGACAATTACCCCGGGAGCTGTTTTTT
TRBD1 - TRBJ1-2 TRBV2 CASTGQGLDGYTF TGTGCCAGCACCGGACAGGGGTTGGATGGCTACACCTTC
TRBD1 - TRBJ2-5 TRBV6-5 CASSRQGISETQYF TGTGCCAGCAGTAGACAGGGAATTTCTGAGACCCAGTACTTC
- - TRBJ2-1 TRBV12-5 CASGQREYNEQFF TGTGCTAGTGGGCAACGGGAGTACAATGAGCAGTTCTTC
TRBD1 few TRBJ1-1 TRBV30 CAWSDAGGPHTEAFF TGTGCCTGGAGTGATGCAGGGGGGCCTCACACTGAAGCTTTCTTT
- - TRBJ1-4 TRBV19 CASTGMGEKLFF TGTGCCAGTACAGGGATGGGTGAAAAACTGTTTTTT
- few TRBJ1-2 TRBV4-1 CASSQAPGHGNYGYTF TGCGCCAGCAGCCAAGCCCCGGGACACGGTAACTATGGCTACACCTTC
TRBD1 - TRBJ1-2 TRBV19 CATTGDRGLISRGYTF TGTGCCACAACTGGGGACAGGGGGCTAATTTCGCGCGGCTACACCTTC
TRBD1 - TRBJ2-1 TRBV2 CASSGETGGLYEQFF TGTGCCAGCAGTGGAGAGACAGGGGGCTTGTATGAGCAGTTCTTC
- few TRBJ1-2 TRBV28 CASSLVINYGYTF TGTGCCAGCAGCCTCGTAATTAACTATGGCTACACCTTC
- - TRBJ1-1 TRBV6-5 CASSPGGGGAEAFF TGTGCCAGCAGCCCCGGGGGTGGCGGGGCTGAAGCTTTCTTT
- - TRBJ2-5 TRBV7-3 CASSSMRSETQYF TGTGCCAGCAGCTCTATGCGGAGTGAGACCCAGTACTTC
- - TRBJ2-7 TRBV5-1 CASSFSGLYEQYF TGCGCCAGCAGCTTTAGCGGCCTCTACGAGCAGTACTTC
- - TRBJ1-2 TRBV10-1 CASSESPYEGYTF TGCGCCAGCAGTGAGTCCCCCTACGAGGGCTACACCTTC
TRBD1 - TRBJ2-7 TRBV4-3 CASSQGTGLPYEQYF TGCGCCAGCAGCCAGGGGACAGGACTACCCTACGAGCAGTACTTC
- - TRBJ2-3 TRBV18 CASSRMRSPSTDTQYF TGTGCCAGCTCCCGCATGAGGAGTCCTAGCACAGATACGCAGTATTTT
TRBD2 - TRBJ2-2 TRBV7-9 CASSLGLAGVTGELFF TGTGCCAGCAGCCTGGGACTAGCGGGAGTAACCGGGGAGCTGTTTTTT
TRBD1 - TRBJ2-3 TRBV9 CASSTPPGTEDTDTQYF TGTGCCAGCAGCACGCCGCCCGGGACAGAAGACACAGATACGCAGTATTTT
- - TRBJ1-4 TRBV6-1 CASSEYRISMRATNEKLFF TGTGCCAGCAGTGAATACAGAATCTCCATGAGAGCAACTAATGAAAAACTGTTTTTT
TRBD1 - TRBJ2-5 TRBV28 CASSFWGQGIEETQYF TGTGCCAGCAGTTTTTGGGGACAGGGGATAGAGGAGACCCAGTACTTC
TRBD1 - TRBJ2-7 TRBV7-2 CASSVSDRGTYEQYF TGTGCCAGCAGCGTTAGCGACAGGGGAACGTACGAGCAGTACTTC
TRBD1 medium-sized TRBJ2-1 TRBV4-3 CASSLTTGGVYNEQFF TGCGCCAGCAGCCTTACAACAGGGGGCGTCTACAATGAGCAGTTCTTC
- few TRBJ1-4 TRBV18 CASSPGGANTNEKLFF TGTGCCAGCTCACCAGGAGGGGCGAACACTAATGAAAAACTGTTTTTT
TRBD1 once TRBJ1-4 TRBV5-1 CASSSMPGQGEKLFF TGCGCCAGCAGCTCAATGCCGGGACAGGGCGAAAAACTGTTTTTT
TRBD1 - TRBJ2-7 TRBV6-5 CASRSGTATYEQYF TGTGCCAGCAGATCCGGGACAGCCACCTACGAGCAGTACTTC
- few TRBJ1-5 TRBV18 CASSPAQGLSNQPQHF TGTGCCAGCTCACCAGCTCAGGGGCTTAGCAATCAGCCCCAGCATTTT
- few TRBJ2-1 TRBV7-8 CASSLKTEQFF TGTGCCAGCAGCTTAAAAACAGAGCAGTTCTTC
TRBD1 - TRBJ1-5 TRBV19 CASSWGQGNQPQHF TGTGCCAGTAGTTGGGGACAGGGGAATCAGCCCCAGCATTTT
TRBD2 once TRBJ2-2 TRBV4-3 CASSQYSGGTNTGELFF TGCGCCAGCAGCCAGTATAGCGGGGGGACGAACACCGGGGAGCTGTTTTTT
TRBD1 - TRBJ2-7 TRBV7-2 CASSSRTGRTNYEQYF TGTGCCAGCAGCTCCCGGACAGGCAGGACCAACTACGAGCAGTACTTC
- - TRBJ2-3 TRBV28 CASSFVRQGSSTDTQYF TGTGCCAGCAGTTTCGTCCGGCAGGGCTCTAGCACAGATACGCAGTATTTT
- - TRBJ2-7 TRBV4-1 CASSLSEFYEQYF TGCGCCAGCAGCCTCTCTGAGTTCTACGAGCAGTACTTC
- - TRBJ2-7 TRBV7-8 CASSLADRTYEQYF TGTGCCAGCAGCTTAGCGGACAGAACCTACGAGCAGTACTTC
TRBD1 - TRBJ2-1 TRBV7-8 CASSWDRGNEQFF TGTGCCAGCAGCTGGGACAGGGGCAATGAGCAGTTCTTC
- - TRBJ2-6 TRBV19 CASSQGWRSGANVLTF TGTGCCAGTAGTCAGGGGTGGCGCTCTGGGGCCAACGTCCTGACTTTC
- - TRBJ1-1 TRBV30 CAWSVQMNTEAFF TGTGCCTGGAGCGTACAGATGAACACTGAAGCTTTCTTT
TRBD1 - TRBJ1-2 TRBV30 CAWSKTGVNYGYTF TGTGCCTGGAGTAAGACAGGGGTTAACTATGGCTACACCTTC
TRBD1 few TRBJ1-2 TRBV7-9 CASSIAGTGRDGYTF TGTGCCAGCAGCATAGCCGGGACAGGGAGGGACGGCTACACCTTC
- - TRBJ2-7 TRBV5-5 CASSLAGGSLSQQYF TGTGCCAGCAGCTTGGCTGGAGGGTCGTTGAGTCAGCAGTACTTC
TRBD1 - TRBJ2-7 TRBV5-1 CASSMTRQGYEQYF TGCGCCAGCAGCATGACACGACAGGGGTACGAGCAGTACTTC
- - TRBJ2-7 TRBV5-1 CASSTTGQELHEQYF TGCGCCAGCAGCACCACAGGGCAAGAACTCCACGAGCAGTACTTC
- - TRBJ1-1 TRBV6-6 CASKTNRDTEAFF TGTGCCAGCAAAACAAACAGAGACACTGAAGCTTTCTTT
- once TRBJ2-1 TRBV6-6 CASTPGTPNNEQFF TGTGCCAGCACCCCGGGGACACCAAACAATGAGCAGTTCTTC
TRBD1 - TRBJ1-5 TRBV29-1 CSVERGQGGNQPQHF TGCAGCGTTGAAAGGGGACAGGGGGGTAACCAGCCCCAGCATTTT
- few TRBJ2-3 TRBV4-3 CASSQDGGGTDTQYF TGCGCCAGCAGCCAAGACGGCGGGGGCACAGATACGCAGTATTTT
- few TRBJ2-7 TRBV4-3 CASSRWADSYEQYF TGCGCCAGCAGCCGCTGGGCTGATTCCTACGAGCAGTACTTC
- - TRBJ2-3 TRBV5-8 CASSYDTSDTQYF TGTGCCAGCAGCTATGATACTTCCGATACGCAGTATTTT
TRBD1 - TRBJ2-7 TRBV9 CASSVGTETYEQYF TGTGCCAGCAGCGTTGGGACAGAAACCTACGAGCAGTACTTC
- once TRBJ1-5 TRBV6-5 CASSPFTGFGKPQHF TGTGCCAGCAGCCCATTTACAGGGTTCGGTAAGCCCCAGCATTTT
- - TRBJ2-1 TRBV5-1 CASSLEPTRSYNEQFF TGCGCCAGCAGCTTGGAGCCAACCCGCTCCTACAATGAGCAGTTCTTC
- - TRBJ1-1 TRBV19 CASSIPRGQNTEAFF TGTGCCAGTAGTATACCCCGAGGGCAGAACACTGAAGCTTTCTTT
- - TRBJ2-5 TRBV7-8 CASSSAGTGETQYF TGTGCCAGCAGCTCGGCGGGGACCGGAGAGACCCAGTACTTC